This TCR beta chain comes out of a study of cytomegalovirus exposure and HLA in healthy donors (dated by TCRdb to the late 2010s). A note on the overall study: An earlier analysis of approximately 600 of the donors reported 276 Gb of sequence data and 117 million unique TCR beta sequences from around 200 million T cells. In a later analysis, previously published TCR beta repertoires from 550 to 750 donors were re-analyzed and high-resolution HLA genotyping was added so that TCR occurrence patterns could be studied. The study aimed to test whether signatures of past pathogen exposure could be identified by cataloging public T cell receptors. Both class I and class II loci were covered by HLA typing, at four-digit resolution. Rather than using new phenotypic data, the later analysis identified candidate immune exposures from TCR beta sequences and from how often those sequences occurred across donors. Across under 500 genotyped donors of the cohort, an average of 235,054 unique TCR beta nucleotide sequences per donor were sequenced, and 15% to 20% of those sequences were non-productive. A later genetic analysis took genome-wide SNP genotypes for about 55% of the roughly 670 donors and used that subset as a discovery cohort. To predict cytomegalovirus infection status, the study combined high-throughput TCR immunosequencing, statistical association of individual TCRs with disease status, and machine learning. Several DR-DQ haplotypes were treated as single units for association and clustering because of strong linkage in the cohort. The T cell repertoires of some 670 subjects were profiled by immunosequencing and related to cytomegalovirus serostatus. Donor age, sex, ethnicity and CMV serostatus were compiled alongside the repertoire data. A separate validation cohort of roughly 130 different subjects was used in addition to the approximately 640-subject first cohort. Of the 350 to 450 genotyped donors, 65% to 90% were placed in the genetic ancestry cluster associated with self-reported Caucasian donors. An earlier analysis of around 540 of the donors applied high-throughput TCR beta sequencing to assess whether each TCR beta V gene segment acted as functional or pseudogenic. An early release covering roughly 600 HLA-typed donors comprised approximately 300 gigabases of sequencing data and around 86 million unique TCR sequences. Every repertoire in the discovery cohort had been generated on one and the same sequencing platform. Typing coverage differed by locus: A, B, C, DRB1 and DQB1 were typed in about 620-640 donors, DQA1 in about 500, DPA1 in around 600, and DPB1 in just under 490.

The germline V gene (reference sequence) yields GTSNPN for CDR1 and SVGIG for CDR2. V and J lose 2 bases and 7 bases, and a span of 8 bases separates them. Reading from cysteine to phenylalanine, the CDR3 counts 12 amino acids. The only DNA kept is the CDR3, 36 bases in frame from the first base. Remarks on this clone: The antigen it recognizes is unknown. Base qualities were left out, and no much larger clone turns up one base away.

Overall results and qualifications from the work: In vitro tests confirmed that a few of the cytomegalovirus-associated TCR beta chains recognize cytomegalovirus antigens. HLA typing was unavailable for some donors at each locus, so association tests used only the typed subset. The classifier was reported to diagnose cytomegalovirus status with high specificity and sensitivity in both the original and validation cohorts. In a later analysis, TCR association rates were found to vary across HLA loci, with the most associated TCRs seen for DRB1 alleles and the fewest for HLA-C alleles. It was suggested by the authors that the approach could potentially be generalized to other disease states and immunological phenotypes. Most TCR sequences were seen in very few donors, while some public TCRs were found in many individuals. The cohort was sequenced for TCR beta chains only, and without alpha or paired-chain data the features that could be detected were limited. Several of the top co-occurrence clusters appeared to be linked to parvovirus B19, influenza, CMV and Epstein-Barr virus, according to a later analysis. Linkage disequilibrium might explain the correlated functional status among segregating V segments, but an unknown experimental factor could not be ruled out. A further reported finding was that TCR beta sequences accurately predicted the HLA-A and HLA-B alleles for most subjects in the first cohort. An earlier analysis of 587 of the donors showed that most TCR beta V segments appeared in productive rearrangements either about 87% or about 30% of the time, which broadly matched IMGT annotations. In a later analysis, HLA-associated TCR beta chains were found to be more clonally expanded and to have lower generation probabilities than equally common non-associated chains. Immune exposure information for the cohort was limited to CMV serostatus. In the study, 164 TCR beta chains were listed as associated with cytomegalovirus. According to a later analysis, most CMV-associated TCR beta chains appeared to be HLA-restricted, and the HLA associations seemed to be driven largely by CMV exposure. When HLA alleles, especially DR and DQ, strongly co-occurred, TCR associations were difficult to assign to individual alleles. An association between a missense DCLRE1C variant and V-gene and J-gene trimming of TCR beta chains was found in a later genetic analysis and replicated in an independent cohort. Specific HLA alleles were associated with 15,000 to 20,000 TCR beta sequences at a false discovery rate of 0.05 in a later analysis. A group of highly shared sequence variants was considered likely to be a technical artifact of the sequencing pipeline. A later genetic analysis reported fewer N-insertions in productive TCRs among donors in an Asian-associated ancestry cluster than the approximately 700-donor mean. Some IMGT-functional V segments, including TRBV6-2 and TRBV6-3, could not be distinguished by the 87-base-pair reads and were therefore excluded. The earlier analysis of some 540 of the donors excluded approximately 17 rarely observed V segments, including chromosome 9 orphons, because counts were too low. The presence/absence analyses assumed that sequencing depth was roughly uniform across donors, and that assumption may not be true.

Library generation was performed with the immunoSEQ multiplex PCR assay. For the multiplex PCR, a mixture combining 60 forward primers for TCR Vbeta segments and 13 reverse primers for TCR Jbeta segments was used. Amplification of the CDR3 region of rearranged TCR beta genes was performed with a multiplex PCR assay on genomic DNA. The Illumina HiSeq System was used to sequence the amplified TCR beta libraries as 87-base-pair reads. The authors' analysis ran thus. A later analysis tallied roughly 76 million unique TCR beta chains across the 700 or so repertoires, and approximately 12 million of those chains were shared by two or more donors. A nearest-neighbor algorithm error-corrected the raw reads and collapsed the reads into unique sequences, merging closely related sequences to remove PCR and sequencing errors. To assign V, D and J gene segments, CDR3 sequences were aligned to IMGT reference sequences. Each retained sequence needed at least a six-nucleotide match to both a V gene segment and a J gene segment. A rearrangement counted as productive if the CDR3 had no stop codons and remained in frame with V and J, and every other rearrangement counted as non-productive. Following IMGT convention, CDR3 was defined as the stretch from the second conserved V-encoded cysteine up to the conserved J-encoded phenylalanine. The earlier analysis of fewer than 700 of the donors excluded sequences that lacked an unambiguous match to a single V gene segment. In an earlier analysis of approximately 500 of the donors, a V segment was called functional when productive rearrangements were above 56.7%, and segregating when the standard deviation between donors exceeded 5%. To diagnose cytomegalovirus status from the catalog of TCR beta chain sequences, a statistical classification framework was built. V and J gene assignment, in a later analysis, came from comparing TCR nucleotide sequences with IMGT/GENE-DB human TR gene sequences. In a later analysis, CDR3 sequences and most-parsimonious VDJ recombination scenarios were assigned using the TCRdist pipeline. A later analysis defined each TCR beta chain by its CDR3 amino acid sequence plus V-gene family, and excluded reads lacking a unique V-gene family. As a way to deal with suspected cross-contamination and a sequencing artifact, a later analysis dropped roughly 620 nucleotide sequences that were highly shared and had low generation probability. In a later analysis, a clonal expansion index for each public chain was calculated from normalized within-repertoire ranks of inferred template counts. In a later analysis, generation probabilities were computed with a VDJ recombination model fitted to out-of-frame rearrangements, and the resulting probabilities were checked against IGoR. A later analysis scored TCR-TCR, TCR-HLA and TCR-CMV co-occurrence with hypergeometric tests, applying a repertoire-size bias correction to TCR pairs. In a later analysis, false discovery rates were estimated by permuting HLA or CMV assignments 20 times. In a later analysis, co-occurring TCRs were grouped with DBSCAN, and TCRdist sequence similarity was added when clustering was performed within HLA-allele-positive subsets. For co-occurrence clustering, repertoires with fewer than 30,000 or more than 120,000 public chains were excluded, along with several repertoires with anomalous nucleotide sharing. The table was pulled from immuneACCESS by TCRdb, which kept in-frame rearrangements only. Such tables lose some clones; where checked, under half of the loss comes from unresolved V genes, and the rest has no known cause. V, J and clone size reflect that table, while D and trimming were determined from the DNA. For this sample there are a few hundred thousand clones; more than 55% appear just once. The ten largest clones take up roughly 2.4% of the sample.

The cohort consisted of 650 to 850 healthy bone marrow donors. At the time of sampling, every cohort member was nominally healthy, though immune exposures that went unrecorded were likely present. The donor tested CMV seronegative, placing the donor among the 350 to 400 seronegative members of the cohort. A peripheral blood sample was collected from each donor, and TCR beta sequencing was performed on peripheral blood mononuclear cells. The Qiagen DNeasy Blood Extraction Kit was used to extract genomic DNA from the blood cell samples. Sequenced: PBMCs. The receptor was isolated from a female donor in good health and CMV-seronegative. This receptor chain uses TRBV30 and TRBJ1-4, with no D gene named confidently. The base sequence is TGTGCCTGGAGTCTGATGAGTGAAAAACTGTTTTTT. Translation gives CAWSLMSEKLFF.